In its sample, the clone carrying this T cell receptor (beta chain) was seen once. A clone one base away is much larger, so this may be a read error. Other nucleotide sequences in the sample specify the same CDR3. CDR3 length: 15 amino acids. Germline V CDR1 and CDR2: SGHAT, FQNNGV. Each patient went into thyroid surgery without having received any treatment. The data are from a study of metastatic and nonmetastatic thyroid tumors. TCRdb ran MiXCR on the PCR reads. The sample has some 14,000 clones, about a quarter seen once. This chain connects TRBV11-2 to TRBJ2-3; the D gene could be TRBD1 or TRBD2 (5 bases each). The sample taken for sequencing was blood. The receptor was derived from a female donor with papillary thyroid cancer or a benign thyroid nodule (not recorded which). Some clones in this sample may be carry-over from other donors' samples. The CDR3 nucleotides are TGCGCCAGCAGCAACGGGCCCCGGGGCACAGATACTCAGTATTTT. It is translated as CASSNGPRGTDTQYF.